Listed below are T cell receptor beta chains from one sample, sequenced in a study of blood T cell repertoires in COVID-19. Here immunoSEQ multiplex PCR was the method, and the copy in TCRdb shows in-frame clones only, minus some. This sample has fewer than 200,000 clones; 80% to 90% occur once, and the top ten carry approximately 2%. Sequenced sample: peripheral blood. Every receptor here comes from an elderly woman with acute or convalescent COVID-19. The CDR3 runs from the conserved cysteine through the conserved F or W. Each record gives: clone size, V gene, D gene, J gene, CDR3 protein, CDR3 DNA. The D gene is left open where the match is weak. The size field is filled for only some rows; it gives once, few, many or a size class.

clone_size: -; v_call: TRBV5-1; d_call: -; j_call: TRBJ1-2; cdr3_aa: CASSLLGSNYGYTF; cdr3_nt: TGCGCCAGCAGCTTGCTCGGGAGTAACTATGGCTACACCTTC
clone_size: -; v_call: TRBV15; d_call: -; j_call: TRBJ2-2; cdr3_aa: CATSSQDTGELFF; cdr3_nt: TGTGCCACCAGCAGCCAGGACACCGGGGAGCTGTTTTTT
clone_size: once; v_call: TRBV7-3; d_call: -; j_call: TRBJ2-2; cdr3_aa: CASSLRVARGSGELFF; cdr3_nt: TGTGCCAGCAGCTTAAGAGTCGCCAGGGGATCCGGGGAGCTGTTTTTT
clone_size: -; v_call: TRBV4-3; d_call: TRBD1; j_call: TRBJ2-1; cdr3_aa: CASSLDRDYEQFF; cdr3_nt: TGCGCCAGCAGCCTGGACAGGGACTATGAGCAGTTCTTC
clone_size: -; v_call: TRBV7-2; d_call: TRBD1; j_call: TRBJ1-6; cdr3_aa: CASSSDRVYSPLHF; cdr3_nt: TGTGCCAGCAGCTCGGACAGGGTTTACTCACCCCTCCACTTT
clone_size: -; v_call: TRBV3-1/TRBV3-2; d_call: -; j_call: TRBJ1-3; cdr3_aa: CASSQDSTGGGTIYF; cdr3_nt: TGTGCCAGCAGCCAAGATTCTACGGGAGGAGGCACCATATATTTT
clone_size: -; v_call: TRBV5-5; d_call: -; j_call: TRBJ2-7; cdr3_aa: CASQRLFSSYEQYF; cdr3_nt: TGTGCCAGCCAGCGGCTGTTTTCCTCCTACGAGCAGTACTTC
clone_size: -; v_call: TRBV21-1; d_call: -; j_call: TRBJ2-4; cdr3_aa: CASKNGLASPQVGNIQYF; cdr3_nt: TGTGCCAGCAAAAATGGACTGGCCTCCCCCCAAGTTGGAAACATTCAGTACTTC
clone_size: -; v_call: TRBV15; d_call: -; j_call: TRBJ1-5; cdr3_aa: CATSRADSAQPQHF; cdr3_nt: TGTGCCACCAGCAGGGCGGATTCGGCTCAGCCCCAGCATTTT
clone_size: -; v_call: TRBV6-4; d_call: -; j_call: TRBJ1-2; cdr3_aa: CASSDWSGERGYTF; cdr3_nt: TGTGCCAGCAGTGATTGGTCAGGGGAAAGGGGCTACACCTTC
clone_size: -; v_call: TRBV6-5; d_call: -; j_call: TRBJ2-2; cdr3_aa: CASRKSGLNTGELFF; cdr3_nt: TGTGCCAGCAGGAAATCGGGACTGAACACCGGGGAGCTGTTTTTT
clone_size: -; v_call: TRBV6-6; d_call: TRBD1; j_call: TRBJ2-7; cdr3_aa: CASSQQGVQGEQYF; cdr3_nt: TGTGCCAGCAGTCAACAGGGGGTGCAAGGGGAGCAGTACTTC
clone_size: -; v_call: TRBV27; d_call: -; j_call: TRBJ1-2; cdr3_aa: CASSGTSSGGYTF; cdr3_nt: TGTGCCAGCAGTGGGACATCCTCAGGGGGCTACACCTTC
clone_size: -; v_call: TRBV18; d_call: TRBD2; j_call: TRBJ2-1; cdr3_aa: CASSPPASGGLQFF; cdr3_nt: TGTGCCAGCTCACCACCGGCTAGCGGGGGCCTCCAGTTCTTC
clone_size: few; v_call: TRBV9; d_call: -; j_call: TRBJ1-4; cdr3_aa: CASSVGPGEMSEKLFF; cdr3_nt: TGTGCCAGCAGCGTAGGGCCAGGGGAGATGAGTGAAAAACTGTTTTTT
clone_size: -; v_call: TRBV28; d_call: TRBD1; j_call: TRBJ2-7; cdr3_aa: CASRRRQGVYEQYF; cdr3_nt: TGTGCCAGCAGGAGACGACAGGGGGTCTACGAGCAGTACTTC
clone_size: once; v_call: TRBV9; d_call: TRBD1; j_call: TRBJ1-1; cdr3_aa: CASSSPGQGNTEAFF; cdr3_nt: TGTGCCAGCAGCTCACCGGGACAGGGGAACACTGAAGCTTTCTTT
clone_size: -; v_call: TRBV18; d_call: -; j_call: TRBJ1-4; cdr3_aa: CASSPWESTNEKLFF; cdr3_nt: TGTGCCAGCTCACCTTGGGAGAGCACTAATGAAAAACTGTTTTTT
clone_size: -; v_call: TRBV28; d_call: -; j_call: TRBJ1-4; cdr3_aa: CASSTDRTPGKLFF; cdr3_nt: TGTGCCAGCAGTACAGACAGGACCCCCGGGAAACTGTTTTTT
clone_size: -; v_call: TRBV30; d_call: TRBD1; j_call: TRBJ2-1; cdr3_aa: CAWSGQTLREQFF; cdr3_nt: TGTGCCTGGTCGGGACAGACCCTTCGGGAGCAGTTCTTC
clone_size: -; v_call: TRBV11-2; d_call: -; j_call: TRBJ2-1; cdr3_aa: CASSGPGNEQFF; cdr3_nt: TGTGCCAGCAGCGGACCAGGGAATGAGCAGTTCTTC
clone_size: -; v_call: TRBV6-2/TRBV6-3; d_call: -; j_call: TRBJ2-1; cdr3_aa: CASSSSGQISYNEQFF; cdr3_nt: TGTGCCAGCAGTTCATCGGGACAAATCTCCTACAATGAGCAGTTCTTC
clone_size: few; v_call: TRBV4-1; d_call: -; j_call: TRBJ2-7; cdr3_aa: CASASRDFSYEQYF; cdr3_nt: TGCGCCAGCGCCAGCAGGGATTTCTCCTACGAGCAGTACTTC
clone_size: -; v_call: TRBV12-5; d_call: TRBD1; j_call: TRBJ2-5; cdr3_aa: CASGLVLGTGGKETQYF; cdr3_nt: TGTGCTAGTGGTTTGGTACTTGGGACAGGGGGCAAAGAGACCCAGTACTTC
clone_size: -; v_call: TRBV18; d_call: -; j_call: TRBJ1-2; cdr3_aa: CASSPDGGAIGYTF; cdr3_nt: TGTGCCAGCTCACCAGATGGGGGGGCGATAGGCTACACCTTC
clone_size: few; v_call: TRBV5-4; d_call: -; j_call: TRBJ2-3; cdr3_aa: CASSLAGDTQYF; cdr3_nt: TGTGCCAGCAGCTTGGCCGGGGATACGCAGTATTTT
clone_size: -; v_call: TRBV5-1; d_call: -; j_call: TRBJ2-5; cdr3_aa: CASSFGGAETQYF; cdr3_nt: TGCGCCAGCAGCTTCGGCGGGGCAGAGACCCAGTACTTC
clone_size: -; v_call: TRBV19; d_call: -; j_call: TRBJ1-3; cdr3_aa: CASSPDGTLGNTIYF; cdr3_nt: TGTGCCAGTAGTCCGGACGGGACTCTCGGAAACACCATATATTTT
clone_size: -; v_call: TRBV7-2; d_call: TRBD2; j_call: TRBJ2-2; cdr3_aa: CASSPDLLAGATGELFF; cdr3_nt: TGTGCCAGCAGCCCCGACCTACTAGCGGGGGCCACCGGGGAGCTGTTTTTT
clone_size: -; v_call: TRBV23-1; d_call: TRBD1; j_call: TRBJ2-1; cdr3_aa: CASSQGDEQFF; cdr3_nt: TGCGCCAGCTCCCAGGGGGACGAGCAGTTCTTC
clone_size: few; v_call: TRBV29-1; d_call: -; j_call: TRBJ2-5; cdr3_aa: CSGIPREETQYF; cdr3_nt: TGCAGCGGCATCCCCAGGGAAGAGACCCAGTACTTC
clone_size: -; v_call: TRBV5-1; d_call: -; j_call: TRBJ2-2; cdr3_aa: CASRGAADTGELFF; cdr3_nt: TGCGCCAGCAGAGGGGCGGCCGACACCGGGGAGCTGTTTTTT
clone_size: -; v_call: TRBV4-1; d_call: TRBD1; j_call: TRBJ1-2; cdr3_aa: CASSHGQGARNYGYTF; cdr3_nt: TGCGCCAGCAGCCATGGACAGGGGGCAAGGAACTATGGCTACACCTTC
clone_size: -; v_call: TRBV9; d_call: TRBD2; j_call: TRBJ2-2; cdr3_aa: CASSRSGSANTGELFF; cdr3_nt: TGTGCCAGCAGCCGAAGCGGGAGTGCCAACACCGGGGAGCTGTTTTTT
clone_size: few; v_call: TRBV19; d_call: TRBD1; j_call: TRBJ2-3; cdr3_aa: CASRGTGVRLTDTQYF; cdr3_nt: TGTGCCAGTAGGGGGACAGGGGTGAGGTTGACAGATACGCAGTATTTT
clone_size: -; v_call: TRBV10-2; d_call: TRBD1; j_call: TRBJ1-1; cdr3_aa: CASSAGTGAAEAFF; cdr3_nt: TGCGCCAGCAGTGCCGGGACAGGGGCTGCTGAAGCTTTCTTT
clone_size: -; v_call: TRBV2; d_call: -; j_call: TRBJ1-4; cdr3_aa: CASSEGGTFRKLFF; cdr3_nt: TGTGCCAGCAGTGAAGGCGGGACCTTTCGAAAACTGTTTTTT
clone_size: once; v_call: TRBV29-1; d_call: -; j_call: TRBJ1-2; cdr3_aa: CSVGERYGYTF; cdr3_nt: TGCAGCGTTGGCGAACGCTATGGCTACACCTTC
clone_size: -; v_call: TRBV24-1; d_call: TRBD2; j_call: TRBJ2-2; cdr3_aa: CATSDPGSSGITGELFF; cdr3_nt: TGTGCCACCAGTGATCCCGGTAGTAGCGGGATCACCGGGGAGCTGTTTTTT
clone_size: -; v_call: TRBV12-5; d_call: -; j_call: TRBJ2-2; cdr3_aa: CASGSGQSTGELFF; cdr3_nt: TGTGCTAGTGGTTCTGGACAGTCCACCGGGGAGCTGTTTTTT
clone_size: -; v_call: TRBV27; d_call: TRBD1; j_call: TRBJ1-4; cdr3_aa: CASSLWGQGAQTNEKLFF; cdr3_nt: TGTGCCAGCAGTTTATGGGGACAGGGGGCGCAAACTAATGAAAAACTGTTTTTT
clone_size: -; v_call: TRBV6-2/TRBV6-3; d_call: -; j_call: TRBJ2-1; cdr3_aa: CASSPEALEQFF; cdr3_nt: TGTGCCAGCAGCCCCGAGGCCCTCGAGCAGTTCTTC
clone_size: -; v_call: TRBV7-8; d_call: TRBD2; j_call: TRBJ2-5; cdr3_aa: CASSLGGLAETQYF; cdr3_nt: TGTGCCAGCAGCTTAGGGGGACTAGCGGAGACCCAGTACTTC
clone_size: -; v_call: TRBV5-4; d_call: -; j_call: TRBJ2-7; cdr3_aa: CASSLGSGSLLNEQYF; cdr3_nt: TGTGCCAGCAGCTTGGGCTCGGGATCCCTACTAAACGAGCAGTACTTC
clone_size: -; v_call: TRBV6-5; d_call: -; j_call: TRBJ1-4; cdr3_aa: CASSYGEKLFF; cdr3_nt: TGTGCCAGCAGTTACGGGGAGAAACTGTTTTTT
clone_size: -; v_call: TRBV7-2; d_call: TRBD2; j_call: TRBJ2-5; cdr3_aa: CASRLAGQETQYF; cdr3_nt: TGTGCCAGCAGGCTAGCGGGGCAAGAGACCCAGTACTTC
clone_size: -; v_call: TRBV2; d_call: -; j_call: TRBJ2-7; cdr3_aa: CASRTTGRHEQYF; cdr3_nt: TGTGCCAGCAGAACGACAGGCCGCCACGAGCAGTACTTC
clone_size: -; v_call: TRBV28; d_call: -; j_call: TRBJ1-6; cdr3_aa: CASSLGRGNSPLHF; cdr3_nt: TGTGCCAGCAGTTTAGGTAGGGGGAATTCACCCCTCCACTTT
clone_size: -; v_call: TRBV18; d_call: TRBD2; j_call: TRBJ2-1; cdr3_aa: CASSPPTSGRAHEQFF; cdr3_nt: TGTGCCAGCTCACCCCCGACTAGCGGGAGGGCCCATGAGCAGTTCTTC
clone_size: -; v_call: TRBV2; d_call: -; j_call: TRBJ1-2; cdr3_aa: CASSEGLNYGYTF; cdr3_nt: TGTGCCAGCAGTGAGGGACTCAACTATGGCTACACCTTC
clone_size: -; v_call: TRBV7-2; d_call: -; j_call: TRBJ2-2; cdr3_aa: CASSLEGGSNTGELFF; cdr3_nt: TGTGCCAGCAGCTTAGAAGGGGGATCGAACACCGGGGAGCTGTTTTTT
clone_size: -; v_call: TRBV28; d_call: TRBD1; j_call: TRBJ2-6; cdr3_aa: CAIEDRGNSGANVLTF; cdr3_nt: TGTGCCATTGAGGACAGGGGTAATTCTGGGGCCAACGTCCTGACTTTC
clone_size: -; v_call: TRBV4-3; d_call: -; j_call: TRBJ1-2; cdr3_aa: CASSQDLDSPGGYTF; cdr3_nt: TGCGCCAGCAGCCAAGATCTGGACAGCCCCGGGGGCTACACCTTC
clone_size: -; v_call: TRBV3-1/TRBV3-2; d_call: -; j_call: TRBJ1-1; cdr3_aa: CASSPYRQDTKTEAFF; cdr3_nt: TGTGCCAGCAGCCCCTATAGACAGGATACAAAAACTGAAGCTTTCTTT
clone_size: -; v_call: TRBV12-3/TRBV12-4; d_call: -; j_call: TRBJ1-2; cdr3_aa: CASSPGQYGYTF; cdr3_nt: TGTGCCAGCAGTCCCGGACAGTATGGCTACACCTTC
clone_size: -; v_call: TRBV7-8; d_call: -; j_call: TRBJ1-5; cdr3_aa: CASSLEFSRNQPQHF; cdr3_nt: TGTGCCAGCAGCTTAGAATTTTCGCGGAATCAGCCCCAGCATTTT
clone_size: -; v_call: TRBV6-1; d_call: TRBD1; j_call: TRBJ1-1; cdr3_aa: CASSGPQPDRVDTEAFF; cdr3_nt: TGTGCCAGCAGTGGGCCCCAACCCGACAGGGTGGACACTGAAGCTTTCTTT
clone_size: -; v_call: TRBV6-2/TRBV6-3; d_call: -; j_call: TRBJ1-2; cdr3_aa: CASSYSGRGGHGYTF; cdr3_nt: TGTGCCAGCAGTTACTCGGGCAGGGGAGGGCATGGCTACACCTTC
clone_size: -; v_call: TRBV6-2/TRBV6-3; d_call: -; j_call: TRBJ1-2; cdr3_aa: CASSYSNRGGDYGYTF; cdr3_nt: TGTGCCAGCAGTTACTCGAATCGTGGAGGGGACTATGGCTACACCTTC
clone_size: -; v_call: TRBV11-2; d_call: -; j_call: TRBJ1-2; cdr3_aa: CASSPNSGVWSGGYTF; cdr3_nt: TGTGCCAGCAGCCCGAACTCCGGGGTATGGAGTGGTGGCTACACCTTC